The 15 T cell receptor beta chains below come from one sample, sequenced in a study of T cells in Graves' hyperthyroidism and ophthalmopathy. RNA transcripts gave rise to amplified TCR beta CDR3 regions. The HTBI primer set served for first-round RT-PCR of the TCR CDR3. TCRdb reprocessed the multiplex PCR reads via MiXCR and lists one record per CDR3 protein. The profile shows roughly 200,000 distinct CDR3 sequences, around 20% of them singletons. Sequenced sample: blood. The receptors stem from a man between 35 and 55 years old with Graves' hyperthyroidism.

The CDR3 reads CSAREQGAGANVLTF. CDR3 in DNA: TGCAGTGCTAGAGAACAGGGTGCTGGGGCCAACGTCCTGACTTTC. This chain joins TRBV20-1 and TRBJ2-6, with a weak D call TRBD1 (6 bases). The CDR3 sequence is 15 residues long. Per germline, CDR1 DFQATT and CDR2 SNEGSKA (reference sequence). Trimming left V 0 bases short and J 2 bases short, with 8 bases between.

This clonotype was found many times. CDR3 sequence reads: CASRPGQGDAPLHF. The CDR3 DNA sequence: TGCGCCAGCAGACCAGGACAGGGGGATGCACCCCTCCACTTT. The chain uses TRBV5-1 and TRBJ1-6; TRBD1 agrees at 10 bases. The CDR3 runs to 14 residues. Unmatched junction bases numbered 7, after V lost 5 bases and J lost 11 bases. The germline gives CDR1 SGHRS, CDR2 YFSETQ.

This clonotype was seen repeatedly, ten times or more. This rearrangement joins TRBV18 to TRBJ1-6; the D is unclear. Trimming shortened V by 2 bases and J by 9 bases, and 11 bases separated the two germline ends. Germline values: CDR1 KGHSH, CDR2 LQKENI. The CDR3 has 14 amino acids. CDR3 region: CASSPESEGSPLHF. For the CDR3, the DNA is TGTGCCAGCTCACCAGAATCAGAGGGTTCACCCCTCCACTTT.

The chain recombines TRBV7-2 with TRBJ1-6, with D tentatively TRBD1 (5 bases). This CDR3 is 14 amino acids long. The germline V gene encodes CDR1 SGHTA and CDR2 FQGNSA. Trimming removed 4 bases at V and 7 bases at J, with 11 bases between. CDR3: CASSSGTVNSPLHF. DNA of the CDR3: TGTGCCAGCAGCTCCGGGACTGTCAATTCACCCCTCCACTTT.

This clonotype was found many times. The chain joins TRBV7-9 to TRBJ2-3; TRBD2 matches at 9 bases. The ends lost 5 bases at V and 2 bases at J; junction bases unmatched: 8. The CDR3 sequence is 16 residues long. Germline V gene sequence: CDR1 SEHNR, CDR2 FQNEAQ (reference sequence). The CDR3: CASSPRVAGDTDTQYF. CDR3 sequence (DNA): TGTGCCAGCAGCCCCCGGGTAGCGGGGGACACAGATACGCAGTATTTT.

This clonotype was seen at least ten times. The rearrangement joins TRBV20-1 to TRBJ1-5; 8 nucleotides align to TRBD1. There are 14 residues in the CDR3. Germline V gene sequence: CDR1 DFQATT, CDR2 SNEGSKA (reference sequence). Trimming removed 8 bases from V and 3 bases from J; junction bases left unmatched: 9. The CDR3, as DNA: TGCAGTACAAGACAGGGGATGTACAATCAGCCCCAGCATTTT. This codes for CSTRQGMYNQPQHF.

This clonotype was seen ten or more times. The CDR3 loop is CSAIRPATRETQYF. CDR3 sequence (DNA): TGCAGTGCGATCAGACCAGCGACGAGGGAGACCCAGTACTTC. This chain connects TRBV20-1 to TRBJ2-5; D is undetermined. Germline V CDR1 and CDR2: DFQATT, SNEGSKA (reference sequence). This CDR3 is 14 amino acids long. The V end was cut by 6 bases, the J end by 5 bases, with 19 bases between.

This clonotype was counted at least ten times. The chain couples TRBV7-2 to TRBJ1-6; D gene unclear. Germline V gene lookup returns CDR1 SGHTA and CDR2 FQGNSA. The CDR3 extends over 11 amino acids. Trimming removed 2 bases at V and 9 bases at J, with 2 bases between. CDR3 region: CASSLSSPLHF. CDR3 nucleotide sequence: TGTGCCAGCAGCTTAAGTTCACCCCTCCACTTT.

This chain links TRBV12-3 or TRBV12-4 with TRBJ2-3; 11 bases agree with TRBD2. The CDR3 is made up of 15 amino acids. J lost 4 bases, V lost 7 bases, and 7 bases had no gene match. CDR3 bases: TGTGCCAGCAACCTAGCGGGGGGATTCCCAGATACGCAGTATTTT. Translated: CASNLAGGFPDTQYF.

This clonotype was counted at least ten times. CDR3 nucleotide sequence: TGTGCCAGCAGCGTTCAAGAGACCCAGTACTTC. This gives the protein CASSVQETQYF. This chain joins TRBV7-6 and TRBJ2-5; unclear D gene. Germline V gene sequence: CDR1 SGHVS, CDR2 FNYEAQ. The CDR3 is 11 amino acids. The V end lost 5 bases, the J end lost 2 bases, and 3 bases lay between the germline ends.

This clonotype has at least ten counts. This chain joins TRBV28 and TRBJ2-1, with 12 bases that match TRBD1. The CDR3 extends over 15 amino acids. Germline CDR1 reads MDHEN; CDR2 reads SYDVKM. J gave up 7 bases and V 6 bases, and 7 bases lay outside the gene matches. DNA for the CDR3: TGTGCCAGCAGCCGGGACAGGGGGCTTTGGAATGAGCAGTTCTTC. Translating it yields CASSRDRGLWNEQFF.

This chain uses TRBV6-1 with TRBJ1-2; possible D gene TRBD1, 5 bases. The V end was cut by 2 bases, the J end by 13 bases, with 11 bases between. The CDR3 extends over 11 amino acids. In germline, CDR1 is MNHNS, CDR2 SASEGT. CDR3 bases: TGTGCCAGCAGTGAAAACGACAGAACCACCTTC. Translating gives CASSENDRTTF.

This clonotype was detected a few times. The CDR3 nucleotides read TGTGCCAGCAGCGTAGGACAGGTCTATGGCTACACCTTC. Translation gives CASSVGQVYGYTF. The V call is TRBV9, the J call TRBJ1-2, with a weak D call TRBD1 (6 bases). Germline V gene lookup returns CDR1 SGDLS and CDR2 YYNGEE. The CDR3 runs to 13 residues. V lost 0 bases, J lost 4 bases, and 7 bases lay in between.

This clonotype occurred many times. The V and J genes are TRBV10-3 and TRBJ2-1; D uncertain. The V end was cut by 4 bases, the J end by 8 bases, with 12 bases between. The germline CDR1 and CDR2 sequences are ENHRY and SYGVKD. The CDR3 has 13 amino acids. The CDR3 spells CAISAGSKDEQFF. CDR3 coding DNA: TGTGCCATCAGTGCTGGTAGCAAGGATGAGCAGTTCTTC.

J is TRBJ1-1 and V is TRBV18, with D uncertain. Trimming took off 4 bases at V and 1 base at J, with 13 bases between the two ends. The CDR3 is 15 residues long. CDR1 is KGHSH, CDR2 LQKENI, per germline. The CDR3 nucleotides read TGTGCCAGCTCACGCCCGATAGGGCGGAACACTGAAGCTTTCTTT. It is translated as CASSRPIGRNTEAFF.